Following are 19 T cell receptor beta chains from one sample sequenced in a study of regulatory T cells in long-lasting Graves disease. Described time point: newly diagnosed GD, antithyroid drugs for less than 3 months. Extracted PBMC RNA gave rise to the TCR library. Arm-PCR of CDR3 regions and iRepertoire HTBI primers were used to build TCR beta libraries. TCRdb called the multiplex PCR reads again in MiXCR, with one record for every CDR3 protein. This table holds roughly 400,000 distinct CDR3 sequences, roughly 15% found once. This sample was also put to use in a study of T cells in Graves' hyperthyroidism and ophthalmopathy.

The material sequenced was peripheral blood mononuclear cells (PBMCs), taken at new diagnosis, from a patient treated with antithyroid drugs. The receptors stem from a young woman with Graves disease.

This clonotype turned up a few times. The chain couples TRBV6-1 to TRBJ1-4, with 10 bases that match TRBD1. V dropped 7 bases and J dropped 10; count of bases not matched to a gene: 9. The CDR3 extends over 14 amino acids. Germline V gene lookup returns CDR1 MNHNS and CDR2 SASEGT. The DNA of the CDR3 is TGTGCCAGCAACCCGGGACAGGGGAGTGCAAAACTGTTTTTT. Translated, it gives CASNPGQGSAKLFF.

The chain joins TRBV5-1 to TRBJ2-5, with D perhaps TRBD2 (5 bases). This CDR3 is built from 14 residues. Deletions cut 0 bases from V and 2 bases from J, with 8 bases between. Per germline, CDR1 SGHRS and CDR2 YFSETQ. CDR3 sequence reads: CASSLGSGQETQYF. Written as DNA, the CDR3 is TGCGCCAGCAGCTTGGGGTCGGGGCAAGAGACCCAGTACTTC. The full variable domain, completed using reference TRBV5-1 and TRBJ2-5, is KAGVTQTPRYLIKTRGQQVTLSCSPISGHRSVSWYQQTPGQGLQFLFEYFSETQRNKGNFPGRFSGRQFSNSRSEMNVSTLELGDSALYLCASSLGSGQETQYFGPGTRLLVL.

This clonotype was counted only a few times. The V call is TRBV19, the J call TRBJ1-5, with 7 nucleotides matching TRBD1. Germline V gene data show CDR1 as LNHDA and CDR2 as SQIVND (reference sequence). The CDR3 extends over 17 amino acids. The J segment lost 7 bases and the V segment lost 6 bases, leaving 18 bases of the junction unmatched. The DNA for the CDR3 is TGTGCCAGTAGCACTTACGGGGGACAGCCTAGAAGCCAGCCCCAGCATTTT. Its translation is CASSTYGGQPRSQPQHF. Based on the CDR3 plus reference TRBV19 and TRBJ1-5, the full variable domain is DGGITQSPKYLFRKEGQNVTLSCEQNLNHDAMYWYRQDPGQGLRLIYYSQIVNDFQKGDIAEGYSVSREKKESFPLTVTSAQKNPTAFYLCASSTYGGQPRSQPQHFGDGTRLSIL.

The sample holds a few counts of this clonotype. A read error likely explains this, since a far larger clone differs by one base. V usage is TRBV2 and J usage is TRBJ2-7; 11 nucleotides agree with TRBD2. The CDR3 contains 14 residues. Germline assignment: CDR1 SNHLY and CDR2 FYNNEI. The V segment lost 3 bases and the J segment 7 bases; nucleotides outside the gene matches: 5. In nucleotides, the CDR3 is TGTGCCAGCAGTGAGGGGGGGACTAGCGGTGAGCAGTACTTC. It specifies CASSEGGTSGEQYF.

Concerning this clonotype itself: A single base separates this from a much larger clone, so it may be a read error. The conserved phenylalanine or tryptophan normally closing the CDR3 is absent here, so this likely arose from a read error. The chain employs TRBV20-1 and TRBJ2-1; the match to TRBD2 covers 9 bases. CDR3 length: 14 amino acids. The germline V gene has CDR1 DFQATT and CDR2 SNEGSKA (reference sequence). With V trimmed by 3 bases and J by 4 bases, 4 bases remained unmatched. CDR3 residues: CSASRAGGYNEQFL. The DNA for the CDR3 is TGCAGTGCTAGCCGAGCGGGGGGATACAATGAGCAGTTCCTC.

This sequence joins TRBV6-2 or TRBV6-3 and TRBJ1-5; D is uncertain. The CDR3 runs 14 residues. The V gene's germline CDR1 is MNHEY and CDR2 SVGEGT. The V gene lost 10 bases and the J gene lost 1 base, with 14 bases spanning the gap. The CDR3 DNA reads as TGTGCCACACACAAGGGTAGCAGCAATCAGCCCCAGCATTTT. Amino acid sequence: CATHKGSSNQPQHF.

A remark on this clonotype: A far larger clone is just one base off, so this is likely a read error. The chain has TRBV3-1 and TRBJ2-4, with 15 bases matching TRBD2. Germline lookup yields CDR1 LGHDT and CDR2 YNNKEL (reference sequence). Trimming took 4 bases from V and 13 from J; bases not matched to a gene: 5. CDR3 length: 14 amino acids. CDR3 DNA sequence: TGTGCCAGCAGCCTCGGGACTAGCGGGAGGTTGCAGTACTTC. As protein: CASSLGTSGRLQYF. Full variable domain (rest looked up from reference TRBV3-1 and TRBJ2-4): DTAVSQTPKYLVTQMGNDKSIKCEQNLGHDTMYWYKQDSKKFLKIMFSYNNKELIINETVPNRFSPKSPDKAHLNLHINSLELGDSAVYFCASSLGTSGRLQYFGAGTRLSVL.

This clonotype was recorded many times. CDR3 coding DNA: TGTGCCAGCAGCCGGGGACTTTTGGAGACCCAGTACTTC. Amino acids: CASSRGLLETQYF. The rearrangement links TRBV7-2 to TRBJ2-5; the D gene is possibly TRBD2 (6 bases). Trimming shortened V by 5 bases and J by 5 bases, and 12 bases separated the two germline ends. The CDR3 has 13 residues. Germline values: CDR1 SGHTA, CDR2 FQGNSA. Based on the CDR3 plus reference TRBV7-2 and TRBJ2-5, the full variable domain is GAGVSQSPSNKVTEKGKDVELRCDPISGHTALYWYRQSLGQGLEFLIYFQGNSAPDKSGLPSDRFSAERTGGSVSTLTIQRTQQEDSAVYLCASSRGLLETQYFGPGTRLLVL.

This clonotype was observed a handful of times. The chain employs TRBV29-1 and TRBJ1-4, with D unclear. In germline, CDR1 is SQVTM, CDR2 ANQGSEA. The CDR3 length is 14 residues. The V gene lost 1 base and the J gene lost 7 bases, with 13 bases spanning the gap. Written as DNA, the CDR3 is TGCAGCGTTGAAGTAAAGGGCCGGGCTGAAAAACTGTTTTTT. This translates into CSVEVKGRAEKLFF.

This clonotype was seen a few times. CDR3 amino acids: CASSYPASNEQYF. DNA for the CDR3: TGTGCCAGCAGTTATCCCGCTAGCAACGAGCAGTACTTC. The V and J genes are TRBV6-2 or TRBV6-3 and TRBJ2-7; D possibly corresponds to TRBD2 (5 bases). Germline CDR1 MNHEY, CDR2 SVGEGT. Between the trimmed V and J ends, which lost 3 bases and 5 bases, there was a span of 11 bases. CDR3 length equals 13 residues.

The chain joins TRBV6-2 or TRBV6-3 to TRBJ2-1, with D perhaps given as TRBD1 or TRBD2 (5 bases each). The CDR3 has 14 residues. V dropped 6 bases and J dropped 8 bases, with 17 bases sitting between them. Germline loops: CDR1 MNHEY, CDR2 SVGEGT. The CDR3 nucleotides are TGTGCCAGCAGCTTCGGGGACCCAAGCGATGAGCAGTTCTTC. The encoded protein is CASSFGDPSDEQFF.

A few counts support this clonotype. The chain employs TRBV29-1 and TRBJ1-2; 10 bases are shared with TRBD1. The CDR3 is 16 residues long. V gave up 7 bases and J gave up 3 bases; unmatched junction bases: 14. In germline, CDR1 is SQVTM, CDR2 ANQGSEA. CDR3 DNA: TGCAGCGCCGGCCCGGGACAGGGGCGAGGGGACTATGGCTACACCTTC. Translated: CSAGPGQGRGDYGYTF. The variable domain in full, completed from reference TRBV29-1 and TRBJ1-2, reads SAVISQKPSRDICQRGTSLTIQCQVDSQVTMMFWYRQQPGQSLTLIATANQGSEATYESGFVIDKFPISRPNLTFSTLTVSNMSPEDSSIYLCSAGPGQGRGDYGYTFGSGTRLTVV.

There are many counts of this clonotype. The germline gene is not matched at one end of the junction; a read error may be the cause. V and J are TRBV20-1 and TRBJ2-7; D uncertain. The V gene's germline CDR1 is DFQATT and CDR2 SNEGSKA (reference sequence). The CDR3 consists of 11 residues. The CDR3 sequence: CSARGALPDTF. CDR3 nucleotide sequence: TGCAGTGCTAGAGGGGCCCTACCAGATACCTTC.

This clonotype was counted a few times. The chain couples TRBV20-1 to TRBJ2-3, with TRBD1 as a possible D gene (5 bases). Deletions cut 3 bases from V and 8 bases from J, with 15 bases between. This CDR3 has 13 amino acids. Germline CDR1 DFQATT, CDR2 SNEGSKA (reference sequence). In DNA form, the CDR3 reads TGCAGTGCTAGGGTTAGAGGTAGGGGTACGCAGTATTTT. It is translated as CSARVRGRGTQYF.

The sample holds many counts of this clonotype. The V gene is TRBV7-2, the J gene TRBJ2-7; the match to TRBD2 covers 12 bases. Trimming took 5 bases from V and 1 from J; bases not matched to a gene: 9. The CDR3 length is 17 residues. CDR1 is SGHTA, CDR2 FQGNSA, per germline. The CDR3 DNA follows: TGTGCCAGCAGCCCCTTCGGACTAGCGGGACTGTCCTACGAGCAGTACTTC. Protein product: CASSPFGLAGLSYEQYF.

V and J are TRBV12-3 or TRBV12-4 and TRBJ2-6, with 8 bases matching TRBD2. The J segment lost 0 bases and the V segment lost 4 bases, leaving 2 bases of the junction unmatched. The CDR3 runs 16 residues. CDR3 DNA: TGTGCCAGCAGTTGGACTAGCCCCTCTGGGGCCAACGTCCTGACTTTC. Translating gives CASSWTSPSGANVLTF.

This clonotype occurred many times. The chain has TRBV7-9 and TRBJ2-5, with 7 bases lining up with TRBD2. The trim removed 2 bases at V and 5 bases at J, leaving 11 bases unmatched. The CDR3 consists of 16 residues. From germline, CDR1 is SEHNR and CDR2 FQNEAQ (reference sequence). The CDR3 loop is CASSLSGREVVETQYF. Written as DNA, the CDR3 is TGTGCCAGCAGCTTATCGGGGAGGGAGGTGGTGGAGACCCAGTACTTC.

The table lists this clonotype with many counts. J is TRBJ2-3 and V is TRBV27; the D is unclear. The V end lost 1 base, the J end lost 6 bases, and 14 bases lay between the germline ends. The CDR3 loop spans 15 amino acids. Germline CDR1 and CDR2: MNHEY and SMNVEV (reference sequence). The DNA for the CDR3 is TGTGCCAGCAGTTTATTTGGGCCACCTCCGGATACGCAGTATTTT. Translation: CASSLFGPPPDTQYF.

The V call is TRBV20-1, the J call TRBJ2-4; tentatively, D is TRBD1 (7 bases). The V end lost 1 base, the J end lost 0 bases, and 19 bases lay between the germline ends. The CDR3 sequence is 18 residues long. Germline V gene lookup returns CDR1 DFQATT and CDR2 SNEGSKA (reference sequence). CDR3 bases: TGCAGTGCTAGAGGCGGGGACAGATTAGATATAGCCAAAAACATTCAGTACTTC. Translated, it gives CSARGGDRLDIAKNIQYF.